This T cell receptor (beta chain) was captured by sequencing in a study of blood T cell repertoires in COVID-19 (dated by TCRdb to 2018 to 2021). Some background on the complete study: Collaborator samples came from the United States, Italy and Spain and covered acute and convalescent phases of COVID-19. HLA class I and class II types, where available, came from metadata supplied by the sample provider rather than from assay-based typing. Nearly every sample came with metadata listing a de-identified subject ID, COVID-19 status, age in years and sex. The repertoires were made available in a free public database intended to serve as a resource for research on the immune response to SARS-CoV-2. The prospective study material was composed of cDNA or gDNA derived from T cells, B-cell-depleted T cells, or PBMCs. The dataset comprised deeply sampled blood TCRbeta repertoires from subjects exposed to, actively infected with, or recovered from COVID-19. The samples were drawn from the first 160 participants of the ongoing ImmuneRACE study and from 1,254 subjects provided by 6 global collaborators.

The CDR3 runs 19 amino acids, cysteine and phenylalanine included. Of all the DNA, just the CDR3 is kept, 57 bases in frame from base 1. Relative to germline, V is missing 6 bases and J is missing 0 bases, with 15 bases of the junction outside any gene match. The germline V gene (reference sequence) yields MNHEY for CDR1 and SMNVEV for CDR2. Enrolling through a virtual design, the prospective study's participants ranged in age from roughly 18 to 90 years and lived across 20 to 30 United States geographic areas. Cohort assignment in the prospective study relied on participant-reported clinical history from a screening survey and a study questionnaire. ImmuneRACE Cohort 3 recovered participants were defined by two consecutive negative NP/OP PCR tests, healthcare professional clearance, or symptom resolution. In the prospective study, mobile phlebotomists collected whole blood, serum and a nasopharyngeal or oropharyngeal swab from each participant. Additional blood draws and questionnaires over a 2-month period could optionally be provided by prospective study participants. Blood samples from the prospective study were shipped frozen or at room temperature prior to DNA extraction.

Findings and caveats that apply to the study as a whole: The quantity of clinical and demographic metadata differed by source and by participant and was supplied without curation.

Worth noting for this clone: There is no known antigen for this receptor. Base qualities are not at hand, and no much larger clone is one base apart.

TCRbeta CDR3 regions were amplified from genomic DNA by means of the immunoSEQ Assay, a bias-controlled multiplex PCR. The paper's data handling went like this. The number of nucleated cells in each sample was estimated by amplification of reference gene primers within the assay. To quantify the absolute abundance of each unique TCRbeta CDR3 rearrangement, sequence reads were collapsed and filtered. For each sample, productive Simpson clonality was calculated by taking the square root of Simpson's diversity index across productive rearrangements. What TCRdb holds here is the immuneACCESS table cut down to in-frame rearrangements. Part of the clones is not present; checked against another copy, under half of the missing clones reflect an unresolved V gene, and the others are unexplained. The V and J calls and clone size are taken from that table; D and trimming were inferred from the DNA. The sample table lists approximately 210,000 clones, 70% to 90% of them with a count of one. Roughly 8.4% of the sample comes from the top ten.

This sequence was found in a woman under 30 who had recovered from COVID-19. Material for sequencing was PBMCs or T cells enriched from blood (not recorded which). The rearrangement joined TRBV27 to TRBJ2-7; the junction holds 12 bases that match TRBD2. The CDR3 region reads CASSPLGASGGAGSYEQYF. The DNA is as follows: TGTGCCAGCAGCCCACTCGGGGCTAGCGGGGGGGCCGGCTCCTACGAGCAGTACTTC.